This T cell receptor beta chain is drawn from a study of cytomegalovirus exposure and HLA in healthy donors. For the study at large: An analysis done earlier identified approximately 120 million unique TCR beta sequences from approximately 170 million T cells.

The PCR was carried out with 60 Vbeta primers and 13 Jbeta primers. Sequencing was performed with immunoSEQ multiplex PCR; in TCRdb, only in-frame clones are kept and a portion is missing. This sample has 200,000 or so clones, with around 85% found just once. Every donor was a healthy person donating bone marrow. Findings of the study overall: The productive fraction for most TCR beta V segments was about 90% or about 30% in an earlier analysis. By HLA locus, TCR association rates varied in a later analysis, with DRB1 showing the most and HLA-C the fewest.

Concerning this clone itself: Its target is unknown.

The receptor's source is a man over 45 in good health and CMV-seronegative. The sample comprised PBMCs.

In DNA form, the CDR3 reads TGTGCCAGCAGCGAGCGCGGGGGGGCGGTACTAAATGAGCAGTTCTTC. Amino acids: CASSERGGAVLNEQFF. V and J are TRBV7-2 and TRBJ2-1; TRBD2 matches 9 bases. V lost 5 bases to trimming and J lost 7 bases; unmatched junction nucleotides: 12. Looked up from germline, CDR1 is SGHTA and CDR2 is FQGNSA. The CDR3 covers 16 residues.